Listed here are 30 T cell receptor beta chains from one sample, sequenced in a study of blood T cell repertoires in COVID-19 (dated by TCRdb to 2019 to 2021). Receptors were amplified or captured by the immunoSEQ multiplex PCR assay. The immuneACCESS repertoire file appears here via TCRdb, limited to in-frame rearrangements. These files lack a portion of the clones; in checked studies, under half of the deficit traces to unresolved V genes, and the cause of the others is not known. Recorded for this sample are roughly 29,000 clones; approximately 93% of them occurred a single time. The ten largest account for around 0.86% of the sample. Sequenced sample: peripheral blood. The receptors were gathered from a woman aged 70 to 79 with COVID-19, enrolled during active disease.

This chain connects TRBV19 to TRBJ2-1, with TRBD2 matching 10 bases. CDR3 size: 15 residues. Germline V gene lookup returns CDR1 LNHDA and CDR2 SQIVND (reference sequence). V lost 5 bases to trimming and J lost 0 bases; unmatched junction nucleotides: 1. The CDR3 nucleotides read TGTGCCAGTAGTGCTAGCGGGAGCTCCTACAATGAGCAGTTCTTC. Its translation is CASSASGSSYNEQFF.

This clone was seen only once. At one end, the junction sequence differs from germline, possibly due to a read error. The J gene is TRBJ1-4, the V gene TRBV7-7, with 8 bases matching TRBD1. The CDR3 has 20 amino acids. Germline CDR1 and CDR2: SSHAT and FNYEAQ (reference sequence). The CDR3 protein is CASSRLPTGTGITTNEKLFF. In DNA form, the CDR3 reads TGTGCTAGCAGCCGACTGCCGACCGGGACAGGCATTACAACTAATGAAAAACTGTTTTTT.

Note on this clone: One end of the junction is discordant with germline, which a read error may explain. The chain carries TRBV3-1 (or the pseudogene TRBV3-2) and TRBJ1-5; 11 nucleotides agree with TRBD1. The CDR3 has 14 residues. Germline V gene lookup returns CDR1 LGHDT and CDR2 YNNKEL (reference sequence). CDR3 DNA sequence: TGTGCCAGCAGTCGGACAGGGGGCAAACAGCCCCAGCATTTT. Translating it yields CASSRTGGKQPQHF.

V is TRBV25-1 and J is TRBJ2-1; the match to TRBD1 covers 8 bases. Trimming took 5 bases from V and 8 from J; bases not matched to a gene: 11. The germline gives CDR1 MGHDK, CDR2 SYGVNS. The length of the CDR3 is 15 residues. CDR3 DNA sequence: TGTGCCAGCAGTCCATCGGACAGGGTTATCCATGAGCAGTTCTTC. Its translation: CASSPSDRVIHEQFF.

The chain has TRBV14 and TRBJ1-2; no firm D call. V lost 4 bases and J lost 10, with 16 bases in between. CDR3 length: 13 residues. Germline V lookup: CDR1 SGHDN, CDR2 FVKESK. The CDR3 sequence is CASSPQRFTDYTF. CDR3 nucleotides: TGTGCCAGCAGCCCCCAGAGGTTTACTGACTACACCTTC.

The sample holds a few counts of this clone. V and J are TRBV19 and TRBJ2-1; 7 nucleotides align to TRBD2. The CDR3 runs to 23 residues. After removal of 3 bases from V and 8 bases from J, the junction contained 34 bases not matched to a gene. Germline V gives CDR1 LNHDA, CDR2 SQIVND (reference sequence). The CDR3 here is CASSILTRERSPHHYERCDEQFF. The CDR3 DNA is TGTGCCAGTAGTATCTTGACGCGGGAGCGCTCCCCCCACCATTACGAGCGATGCGATGAGCAGTTCTTC.

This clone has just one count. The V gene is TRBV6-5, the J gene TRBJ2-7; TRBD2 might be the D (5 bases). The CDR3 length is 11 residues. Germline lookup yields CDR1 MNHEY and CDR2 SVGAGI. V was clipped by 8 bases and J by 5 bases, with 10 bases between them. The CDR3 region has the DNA TGTGCCAGCCGTAGGCGGGACGAGCAGTACTTC. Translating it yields CASRRRDEQYF.

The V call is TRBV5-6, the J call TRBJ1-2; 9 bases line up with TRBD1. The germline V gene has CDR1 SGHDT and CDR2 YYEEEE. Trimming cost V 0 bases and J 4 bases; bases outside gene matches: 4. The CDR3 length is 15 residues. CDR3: CASSLGDRAGYGYTF. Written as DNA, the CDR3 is TGTGCCAGCAGCTTGGGGGACAGGGCGGGCTATGGCTACACCTTC.

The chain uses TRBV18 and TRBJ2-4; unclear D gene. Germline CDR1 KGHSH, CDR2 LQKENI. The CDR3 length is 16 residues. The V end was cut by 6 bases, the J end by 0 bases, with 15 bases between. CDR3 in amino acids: CASSPDTNLAKNIQYF. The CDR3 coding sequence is TGTGCCAGCTCCCCAGATACAAACCTAGCCAAAAACATTCAGTACTTC.

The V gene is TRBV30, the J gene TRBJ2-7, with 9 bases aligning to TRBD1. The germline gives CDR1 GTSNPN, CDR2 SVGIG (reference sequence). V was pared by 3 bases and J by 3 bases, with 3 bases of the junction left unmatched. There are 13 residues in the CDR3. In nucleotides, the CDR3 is TGTGCCTGGAGGAGGACAGGGGTCTACGAGCAGTACTTC. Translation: CAWRRTGVYEQYF.

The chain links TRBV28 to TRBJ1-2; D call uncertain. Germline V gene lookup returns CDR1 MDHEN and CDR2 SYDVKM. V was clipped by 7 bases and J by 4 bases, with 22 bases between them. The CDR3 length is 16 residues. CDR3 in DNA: TGTGCCAGCAACCTCCCCGGGGAAGGCGACTTCTATGGCTACACCTTC. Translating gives CASNLPGEGDFYGYTF.

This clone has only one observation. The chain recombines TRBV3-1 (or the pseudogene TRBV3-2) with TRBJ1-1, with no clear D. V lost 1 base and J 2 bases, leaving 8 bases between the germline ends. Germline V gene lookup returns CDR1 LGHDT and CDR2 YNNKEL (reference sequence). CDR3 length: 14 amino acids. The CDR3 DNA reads TGTGCCAGCAGCCAAGCTAGGACTAACACTGAAGCTTTCTTT. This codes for CASSQARTNTEAFF.

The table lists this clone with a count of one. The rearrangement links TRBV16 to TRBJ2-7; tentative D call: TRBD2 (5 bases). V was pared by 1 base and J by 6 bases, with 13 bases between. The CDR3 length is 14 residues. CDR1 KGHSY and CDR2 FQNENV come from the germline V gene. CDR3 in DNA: TGTGCCAGCAGCCAATTGTTACAAGAGGGCGAGCAGTACTTC. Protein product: CASSQLLQEGEQYF.

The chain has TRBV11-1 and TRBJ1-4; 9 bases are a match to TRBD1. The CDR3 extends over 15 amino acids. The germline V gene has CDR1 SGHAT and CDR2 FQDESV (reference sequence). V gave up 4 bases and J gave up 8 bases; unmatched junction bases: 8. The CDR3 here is CASSSTGGAFEKLFF. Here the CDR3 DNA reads TGTGCCAGCAGCTCAACAGGGGGCGCGTTCGAAAAACTGTTTTTT.

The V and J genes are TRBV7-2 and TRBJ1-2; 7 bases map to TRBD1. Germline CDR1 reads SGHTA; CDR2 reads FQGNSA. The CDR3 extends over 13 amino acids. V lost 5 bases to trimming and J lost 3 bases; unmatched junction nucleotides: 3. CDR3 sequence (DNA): TGTGCCAGCAGCCACGACAGGGACTATGGCTACACCTTC. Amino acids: CASSHDRDYGYTF.

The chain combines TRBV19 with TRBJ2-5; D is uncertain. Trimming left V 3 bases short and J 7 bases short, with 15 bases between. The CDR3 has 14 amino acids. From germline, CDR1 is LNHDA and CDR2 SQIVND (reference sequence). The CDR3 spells CASSMISPPGTQYF. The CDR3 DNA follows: TGTGCCAGTAGTATGATCTCCCCCCCCGGGACCCAGTACTTC.

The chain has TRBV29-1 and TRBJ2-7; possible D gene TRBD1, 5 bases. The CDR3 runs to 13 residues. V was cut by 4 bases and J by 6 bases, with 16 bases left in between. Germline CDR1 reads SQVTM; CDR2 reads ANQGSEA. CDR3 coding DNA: TGCAGCGTTGTCGGCAGGGTGAGGAGCGAGCAGTACTTC. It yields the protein CSVVGRVRSEQYF.

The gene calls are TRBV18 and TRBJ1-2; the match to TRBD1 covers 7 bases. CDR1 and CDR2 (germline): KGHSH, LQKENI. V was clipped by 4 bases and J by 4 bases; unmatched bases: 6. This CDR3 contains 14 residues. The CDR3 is CASSLGTDPYGYTF. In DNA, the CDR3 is TGTGCCAGCTCACTTGGGACAGATCCCTATGGCTACACCTTC.

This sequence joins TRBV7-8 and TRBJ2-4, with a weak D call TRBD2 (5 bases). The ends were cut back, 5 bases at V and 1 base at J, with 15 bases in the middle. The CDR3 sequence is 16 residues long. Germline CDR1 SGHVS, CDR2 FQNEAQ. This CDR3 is CASSLGSMVAKNIQYF. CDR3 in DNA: TGTGCCAGCAGCCTTGGGAGTATGGTGGCCAAAAACATTCAGTACTTC.

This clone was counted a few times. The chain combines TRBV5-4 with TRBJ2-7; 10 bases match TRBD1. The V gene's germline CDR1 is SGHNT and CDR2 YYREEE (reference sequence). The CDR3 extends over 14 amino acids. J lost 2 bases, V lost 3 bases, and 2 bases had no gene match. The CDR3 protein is CASSSGTGAYEQYF. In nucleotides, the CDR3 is TGTGCCAGCAGCTCTGGGACAGGGGCCTACGAGCAGTACTTC.

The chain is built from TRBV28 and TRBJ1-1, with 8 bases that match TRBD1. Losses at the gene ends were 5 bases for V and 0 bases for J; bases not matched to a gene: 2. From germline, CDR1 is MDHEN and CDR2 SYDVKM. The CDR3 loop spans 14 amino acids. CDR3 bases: TGTGCCAGCAGTCGACAGGGGCTGAACACTGAAGCTTTCTTT. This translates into CASSRQGLNTEAFF. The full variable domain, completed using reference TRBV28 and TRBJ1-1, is DVKVTQSSRYLVKRTGEKVFLECVQDMDHENMFWYRQDPGLGLRLIYFSYDVKMKEKGDIPEGYSVSREKKERFSLILESASTNQTSMYLCASSRQGLNTEAFFGQGTRLTVV.

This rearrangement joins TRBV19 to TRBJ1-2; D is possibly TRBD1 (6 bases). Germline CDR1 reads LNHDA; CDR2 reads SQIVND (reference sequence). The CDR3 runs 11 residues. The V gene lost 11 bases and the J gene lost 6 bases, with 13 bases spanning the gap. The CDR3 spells CAGGGADGYTF. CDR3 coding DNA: TGTGCCGGCGGGGGGGCGGATGGCTACACCTTC.

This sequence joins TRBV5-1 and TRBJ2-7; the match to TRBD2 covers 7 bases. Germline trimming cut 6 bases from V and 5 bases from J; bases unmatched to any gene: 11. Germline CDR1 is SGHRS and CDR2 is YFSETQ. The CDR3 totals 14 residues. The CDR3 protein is CASKPSGSHDEQYF. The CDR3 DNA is TGCGCCAGCAAGCCTAGCGGCAGTCACGACGAGCAGTACTTC. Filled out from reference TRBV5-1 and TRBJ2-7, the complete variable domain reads KAGVTQTPRYLIKTRGQQVTLSCSPISGHRSVSWYQQTPGQGLQFLFEYFSETQRNKGNFPGRFSGRQFSNSRSEMNVSTLELGDSALYLCASKPSGSHDEQYFGPGTRLTVT.

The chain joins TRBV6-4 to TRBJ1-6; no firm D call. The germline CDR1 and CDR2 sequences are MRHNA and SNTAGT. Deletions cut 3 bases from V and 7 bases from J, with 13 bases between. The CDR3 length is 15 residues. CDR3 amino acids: CASSEDSGVNSPLHF. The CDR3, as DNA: TGTGCCAGCAGTGAAGACTCGGGTGTGAATTCACCCCTCCACTTT.

CDR3 residues: CASSEQTGIETEAFF. The CDR3 DNA reads as TGTGCCAGCAGCGAGCAAACAGGGATTGAAACTGAAGCTTTCTTT. J is TRBJ1-1 and V is TRBV7-2, with D perhaps TRBD1 (6 bases). Between the trimmed V and J ends, which lost 5 bases and 5 bases, there was a span of 18 bases. In germline, CDR1 is SGHTA, CDR2 FQGNSA. The length of the CDR3 is 15 residues.

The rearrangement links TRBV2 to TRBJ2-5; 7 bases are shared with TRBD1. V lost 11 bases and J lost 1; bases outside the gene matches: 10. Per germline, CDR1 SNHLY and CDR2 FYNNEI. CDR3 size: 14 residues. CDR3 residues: CAGRRDSIQETQYF. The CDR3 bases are TGTGCCGGCCGCCGGGACAGTATCCAAGAGACCCAGTACTTC. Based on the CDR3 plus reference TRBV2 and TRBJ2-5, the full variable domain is EPEVTQTPSHQVTQMGQEVILRCVPISNHLYFYWYRQILGQKVEFLVSFYNNEISEKSEIFDDQFSVERPDGSNFTLKIRSTKLEDSAMYFCAGRRDSIQETQYFGPGTRLLVL.

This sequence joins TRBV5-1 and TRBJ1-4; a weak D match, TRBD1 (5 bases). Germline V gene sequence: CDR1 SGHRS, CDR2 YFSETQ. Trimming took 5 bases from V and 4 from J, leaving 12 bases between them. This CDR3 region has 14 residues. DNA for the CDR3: TGCGCCAGCAGGGGCGGGGACTTTAATGAAAAACTGTTTTTT. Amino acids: CASRGGDFNEKLFF.

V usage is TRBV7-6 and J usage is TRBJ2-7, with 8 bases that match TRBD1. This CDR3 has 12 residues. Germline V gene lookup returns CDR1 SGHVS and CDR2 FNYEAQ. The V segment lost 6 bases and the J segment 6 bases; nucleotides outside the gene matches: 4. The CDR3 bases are TGTGCCAGCAGTCCGACAGGGGTCGAGCAGTACTTC. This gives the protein CASSPTGVEQYF.

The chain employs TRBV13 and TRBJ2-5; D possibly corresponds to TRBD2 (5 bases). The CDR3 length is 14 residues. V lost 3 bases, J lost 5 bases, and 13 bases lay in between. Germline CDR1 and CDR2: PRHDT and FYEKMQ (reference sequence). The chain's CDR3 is CASSFTASGETQYF. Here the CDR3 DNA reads TGTGCCAGCAGCTTTACGGCTTCGGGGGAGACCCAGTACTTC.

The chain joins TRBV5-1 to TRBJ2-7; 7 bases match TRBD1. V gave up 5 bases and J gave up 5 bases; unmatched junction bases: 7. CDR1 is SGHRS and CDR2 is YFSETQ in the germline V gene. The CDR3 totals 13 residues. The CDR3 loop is CASRLVGTDEQYF. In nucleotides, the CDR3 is TGCGCCAGCAGACTGGTAGGGACAGACGAGCAGTACTTC.